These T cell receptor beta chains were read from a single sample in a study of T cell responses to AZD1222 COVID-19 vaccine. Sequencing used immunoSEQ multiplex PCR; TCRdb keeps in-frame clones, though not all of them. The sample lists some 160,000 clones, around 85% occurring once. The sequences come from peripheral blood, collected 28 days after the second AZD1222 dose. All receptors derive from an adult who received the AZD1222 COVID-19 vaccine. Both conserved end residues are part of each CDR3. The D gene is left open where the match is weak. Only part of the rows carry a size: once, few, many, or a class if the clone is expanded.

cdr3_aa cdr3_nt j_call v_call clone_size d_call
CASSPGRILTYEQYF TGCGCCAGCAGCCCGGGCCGGATCCTCACTTACGAGCAGTACTTC TRBJ2-7 TRBV5-1 . .
CASSLYSGALTSGRAPLHF TGTGCCAGCAGCTTGTACTCAGGGGCGCTTACCTCTGGAAGGGCGCCCCTCCACTTT TRBJ1-6 TRBV5-4 . .
CASSITGRRGNQPQHF TGTGCCAGTAGTATTACGGGGAGAAGAGGCAATCAGCCCCAGCATTTT TRBJ1-5 TRBV19 . .
CASSLDSHGYTF TGCGCCAGCAGCTTGGATTCACATGGCTACACCTTC TRBJ1-2 TRBV5-1 . .
CASSEWSGYLRGAFF TGTGCCAGCAGTGAATGGTCAGGGTACCTGAGAGGAGCTTTCTTT TRBJ1-1 TRBV25-1 . .
CASSVEIAGASTDTQYF TGTGCCAGCAGCGTAGAAATAGCGGGGGCTTCCACAGATACGCAGTATTTT TRBJ2-3 TRBV9 . TRBD2
CASSERAKEYGYTF TGCGCCAGCAGTGAACGGGCTAAAGAGTATGGCTACACCTTC TRBJ1-2 TRBV10-1 . .
CASSEMTGKNEKLFF TGTGCCAGCAGTGAAATGACAGGGAAGAATGAAAAACTGTTTTTT TRBJ1-4 TRBV6-1 . TRBD1
CASSPSPFAGGPNADQETQYF TGCGCCAGCAGCCCGTCCCCGTTTGCGGGGGGCCCAAATGCCGATCAAGAGACCCAGTACTTC TRBJ2-5 TRBV5-1 . TRBD2
CASSSSGQGGGYTF TGTGCCAGCAGTTCCTCGGGACAGGGCGGAGGCTACACCTTC TRBJ1-2 TRBV6-5 . TRBD1
CASSLETGRYSPLHF TGTGCCAGCAGCTTAGAGACAGGGCGTTATTCACCCCTCCACTTT TRBJ1-6 TRBV7-2 few TRBD1
CASSFQQRNTEAFF TGTGCCAGCAGCTTTCAACAGAGGAACACTGAAGCTTTCTTT TRBJ1-1 TRBV13 . .
CASNGFSYNEQFF TGTGCCAGCAATGGTTTCTCCTACAATGAGCAGTTCTTC TRBJ2-1 TRBV2 few .